This TCR beta chain stems from a study of T cells in Graves' hyperthyroidism and ophthalmopathy. Study as a whole: The authors collected peripheral blood at initial diagnosis, before any treatment.

Template material for amplifying TCR beta CDR3 regions consisted of RNA transcripts. First-round RT-PCR of the TCR CDR3 relied on the HTBI primer set. TCRdb re-called the multiplex PCR reads through MiXCR, storing one row per CDR3 protein. The table lists roughly 570,000 distinct CDR3 sequences, around 14% of them singletons. Whole-study findings and limits: Also found in blood were most expanded thyroid clonotypes above 0.001.

This clonotype showed up many times. What it binds is unknown. After removal of 0 bases from V and 5 bases from J, the junction contained 7 bases not matched to a gene. The CDR3 loop spans 15 amino acids. Germline loops: CDR1 DFQATT, CDR2 SNEGSKA (reference sequence). This receptor was identified in a woman aged 25 to 39 with Graves' hyperthyroidism. Sequenced input: blood. The chain couples TRBV20-1 to TRBJ2-7; 10 bases agree with TRBD1. CDR3 amino acids: CSARDQDRGFDEQYF. In DNA form, the CDR3 reads TGCAGTGCTAGAGATCAGGACAGGGGGTTCGACGAGCAGTACTTC.